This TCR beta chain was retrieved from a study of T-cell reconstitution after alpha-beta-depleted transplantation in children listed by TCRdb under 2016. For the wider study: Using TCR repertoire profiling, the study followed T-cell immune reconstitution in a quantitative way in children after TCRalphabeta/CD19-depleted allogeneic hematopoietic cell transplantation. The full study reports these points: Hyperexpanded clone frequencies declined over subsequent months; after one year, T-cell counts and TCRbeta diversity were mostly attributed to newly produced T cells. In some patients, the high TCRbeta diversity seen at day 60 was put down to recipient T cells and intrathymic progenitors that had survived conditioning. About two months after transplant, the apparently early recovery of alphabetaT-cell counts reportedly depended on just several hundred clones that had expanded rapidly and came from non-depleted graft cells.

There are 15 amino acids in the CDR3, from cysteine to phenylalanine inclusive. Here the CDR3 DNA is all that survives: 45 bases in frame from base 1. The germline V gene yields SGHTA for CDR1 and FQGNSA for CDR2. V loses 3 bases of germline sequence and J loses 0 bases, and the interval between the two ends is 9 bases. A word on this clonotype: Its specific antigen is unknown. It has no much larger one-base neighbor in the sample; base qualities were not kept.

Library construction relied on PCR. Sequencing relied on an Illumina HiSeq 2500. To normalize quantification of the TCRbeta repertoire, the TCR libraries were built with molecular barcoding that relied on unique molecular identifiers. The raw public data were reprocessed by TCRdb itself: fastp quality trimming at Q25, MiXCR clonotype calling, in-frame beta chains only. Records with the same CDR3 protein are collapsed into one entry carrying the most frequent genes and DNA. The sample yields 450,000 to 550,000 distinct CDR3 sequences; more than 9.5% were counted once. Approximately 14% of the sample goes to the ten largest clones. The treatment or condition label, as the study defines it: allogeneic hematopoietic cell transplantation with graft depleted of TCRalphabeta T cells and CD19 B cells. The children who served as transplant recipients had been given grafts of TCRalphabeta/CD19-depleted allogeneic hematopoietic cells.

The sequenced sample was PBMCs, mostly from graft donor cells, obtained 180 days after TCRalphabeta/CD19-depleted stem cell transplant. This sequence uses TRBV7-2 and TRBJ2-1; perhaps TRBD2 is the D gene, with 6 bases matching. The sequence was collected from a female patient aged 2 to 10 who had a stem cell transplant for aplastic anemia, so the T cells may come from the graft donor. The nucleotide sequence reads TGTGCCAGCAGCTTCGGGAGCCCCTCCTACAATGAGCAGTTCTTC. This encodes CASSFGSPSYNEQFF.